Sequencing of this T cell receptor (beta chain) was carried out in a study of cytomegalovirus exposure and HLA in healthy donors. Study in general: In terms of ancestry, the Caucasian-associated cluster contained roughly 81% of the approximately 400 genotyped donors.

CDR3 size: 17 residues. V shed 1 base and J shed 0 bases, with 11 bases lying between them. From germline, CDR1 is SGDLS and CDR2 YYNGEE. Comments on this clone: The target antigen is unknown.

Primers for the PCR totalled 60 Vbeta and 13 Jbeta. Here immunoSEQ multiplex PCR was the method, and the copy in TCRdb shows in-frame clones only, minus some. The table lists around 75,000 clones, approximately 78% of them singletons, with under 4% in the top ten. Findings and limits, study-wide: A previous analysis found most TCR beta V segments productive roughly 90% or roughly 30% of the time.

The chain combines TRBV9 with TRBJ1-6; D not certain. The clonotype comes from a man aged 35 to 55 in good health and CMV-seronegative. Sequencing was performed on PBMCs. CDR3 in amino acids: CASSVKGGSSYNSPLHF. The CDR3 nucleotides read TGTGCCAGCAGCGTAAAAGGCGGAAGCTCCTATAATTCACCCCTCCACTTT.